The entry below describes one T cell receptor beta chain. Germline V gene sequence: CDR1 MNHEY, CDR2 SVGAGI. V trimming: 5 bases; J trimming: 3 bases; junction bases outside the gene matches: 3. The CDR3 is made up of 14 amino acids. The data stem from a study of blood T cell repertoires in COVID-19. Study background: Sample material is recorded as cDNA or gDNA derived from T cells, B-cell-depleted T cells, or PBMCs.

Profiling relied on immunoSEQ multiplex PCR, and the TCRdb table lists in-frame clones only, not all of them. The sample lists nearly 350,000 clones, roughly 90% occurring once. Enrolled during active infection, Seattle patients were then followed longitudinally. The TCR comes from a woman between 65 and 79 years old with COVID-19, enrolled during active disease. The chain combines TRBV6-5 with TRBJ2-3; the match to TRBD1 covers 9 bases. Material: peripheral blood. CDR3 sequence reads: CASSRDRETDTQYF. The CDR3 DNA sequence: TGTGCCAGCAGTCGGGACAGGGAAACAGATACGCAGTATTTT.